The 30 T cell receptor beta chains below come from one sample, sequenced in a study of CD8 T cells in ankylosing spondylitis (dated 2017 in TCRdb). General conclusions and limits of the study: Blood from ankylosing spondylitis patients appeared to be characterized by a TCR beta motif made up of about 8 highly homologous amino acid variants.

Libraries were prepared through 5' RACE. TCRdb names Illumina HiSeq 2500 as the instrument used. TCRdb applied fastp at Q25 and MiXCR to the public reads, then kept only in-frame beta chains. All rows with the same CDR3 protein become a single entry with the most common DNA and genes. Recorded for this sample are about 220,000 distinct CDR3 sequences; around 6.6% of them occurred a single time. The biggest ten clones account for approximately 15% of the sample. Their antigen targets remain unknown. The sample was blood, either unsorted or a sorted T cell fraction (not recorded which). These receptors were collected from a male donor with ankylosing spondylitis.

This clonotype was detected ten times or more. The rearrangement joins TRBV6-1 to TRBJ2-7; 8 bases line up with TRBD1. This CDR3 comprises 14 residues. The germline CDR1 and CDR2 sequences are MNHNS and SASEGT. V lost 5 bases, J lost 5 bases, and 8 bases stayed unmatched. CDR3 sequence (DNA): TGTGCCAGCAGTAGTTGGACAGGGACCCACGAGCAGTACTTC. Its protein product is CASSSWTGTHEQYF.

This clonotype was picked up many times. CDR3 in amino acids: CSVGVAGYGYTF. In nucleotides, the CDR3 is TGCAGCGTTGGAGTGGCCGGCTATGGCTACACCTTC. The J gene is TRBJ1-2, the V gene TRBV29-1; D is uncertain. This CDR3 has 12 amino acids. Germline-derived CDR1 and CDR2 are SQVTM and ANQGSEA. Trimming removed 4 bases at V and 4 bases at J, with 10 bases between.

This clonotype has at least ten counts. The V gene is TRBV12-3 or TRBV12-4, the J gene TRBJ2-7, with D tentatively TRBD1 (6 bases). The CDR3 runs 14 residues. Trimming removed 4 bases from V and 6 bases from J, with 16 bases in between. The chain's CDR3 is CASSSSGDVGEQYF. The CDR3 DNA follows: TGTGCCAGCAGTTCATCAGGGGATGTGGGCGAGCAGTACTTC.

The chain has TRBV6-2 or TRBV6-3 and TRBJ2-5; D is tentatively TRBD1 or TRBD2 (6 bases each). Germline CDR1 MNHEY, CDR2 SVGEGT. V shed 6 bases and J shed 9 bases, with 41 bases lying between them. The CDR3 loop spans 21 amino acids. CDR3 residues: CASSPAGWTAANSGALWAQYF. CDR3 in DNA: TGTGCCAGCAGCCCCGCGGGATGGACAGCAGCCAACTCGGGGGCTTTGTGGGCCCAGTACTTC.

This clonotype was counted between two and nine times. The gene calls are TRBV4-3 and TRBJ2-1; a weak D match, TRBD1 (6 bases). Germline CDR1 reads LGHNA; CDR2 reads YSLEER. The CDR3 extends over 15 amino acids. V was trimmed by 2 bases and J by 6 bases, leaving 14 bases between them. CDR3 amino acids: CASSQHTLGGNEQFF. For the CDR3, the DNA is TGCGCCAGCAGCCAACATACTCTAGGGGGCAATGAGCAGTTCTTC.

V and J are TRBV11-1 and TRBJ2-2; TRBD1 is a possible D gene (5 bases). This CDR3 has 15 residues. V lost 5 bases and J lost 5, with 15 bases in between. From germline, CDR1 is SGHAT and CDR2 FQDESV (reference sequence). CDR3 nucleotide sequence: TGTGCCAGCAGCCCCCCCCGGGCAGGGACCGGGGAGCTGTTTTTT. Translated, it gives CASSPPRAGTGELFF. Filled out from reference TRBV11-1 and TRBJ2-2, the complete variable domain reads EAEVAQSPRYKITEKSQAVAFWCDPISGHATLYWYRQILGQGPELLVQFQDESVVDDSQLPKDRFSAERLKGVDSTLKIQPAELGDSAMYLCASSPPRAGTGELFFGEGSRLTVL.

This clonotype was detected a few times. V is TRBV11-2 and J is TRBJ2-1; D is tentatively TRBD1 or TRBD2 (5 bases each). This CDR3 comprises 16 residues. Trimming cost V 1 base and J 4 bases, with 14 bases left between them. CDR1 SGHAT and CDR2 FQNNGV come from the germline V gene. The CDR3, as DNA: TGTGCCAGCAGCTTAGGACCCGGGACGGCTTACAATGAGCAGTTCTTC. This sequence encodes CASSLGPGTAYNEQFF.

This clonotype was counted many times. The chain is built from TRBV5-1 and TRBJ2-2; D gene ambiguous. CDR3 size: 15 residues. Germline V lookup: CDR1 SGHRS, CDR2 YFSETQ. Trimming stripped 6 bases from V and 3 bases from J, with 15 bases between. The CDR3 protein is CASTSVGSYTGELFF. CDR3 DNA: TGCGCCAGCACCTCGGTTGGGTCTTACACCGGGGAGCTGTTTTTT.

The chain couples TRBV27 to TRBJ2-7, with D perhaps TRBD2 (7 bases). The germline V gene has CDR1 MNHEY and CDR2 SMNVEV (reference sequence). The V and J ends lost 3 bases and 6 bases respectively, with 18 bases between them. The CDR3 loop spans 15 amino acids. The CDR3 protein is CASSLLLGGPREQYF. In DNA form, the CDR3 reads TGTGCCAGCAGTTTGCTCCTCGGGGGGCCCCGCGAGCAGTACTTC.

This clonotype showed up many times. This chain connects TRBV7-2 to TRBJ1-6, with 7 positions matching TRBD1. Per germline, CDR1 SGHTA and CDR2 FQGNSA. The ends lost 3 bases at V and 6 bases at J; junction bases unmatched: 5. The CDR3 has 15 residues. The CDR3 reads CASSLTGTTNSPLHF. The CDR3 nucleotides read TGTGCCAGCAGCTTGACAGGGACCACTAATTCACCCCTCCACTTT.

This clonotype has at least ten counts. The chain recombines TRBV9 with TRBJ2-7, with 10 bases aligning to TRBD1. CDR3 length: 14 residues. The V segment lost 0 bases and the J segment 3 bases; nucleotides outside the gene matches: 0. Germline lookup yields CDR1 SGDLS and CDR2 YYNGEE. CDR3 in DNA: TGTGCCAGCAGCGTAGGGGACAGGGGCTACGAGCAGTACTTC. Translated: CASSVGDRGYEQYF.

This clonotype was recorded many times. This chain connects TRBV29-1 to TRBJ1-2, with a possible D match to TRBD1 (6 bases). CDR3 length: 15 residues. CDR1 and CDR2 from the germline V gene are SQVTM and ANQGSEA. The V gene lost 0 bases and the J gene lost 8 bases, with 19 bases spanning the gap. The CDR3 DNA reads as TGCAGCGTTGAAGATCCGGGCAGGGGCCCAGGGGGCTACACCTTC. Translating it yields CSVEDPGRGPGGYTF.

This clonotype was recorded many times. This chain links TRBV6-6 with TRBJ1-1; D is possibly TRBD1 (5 bases). Germline lookup yields CDR1 MNHNY and CDR2 SVGAGI (reference sequence). V lost 4 bases and J 10 bases, leaving 10 bases between the germline ends. This CDR3 is built from 11 residues. As DNA, the CDR3 is TGTGCCAGCAGTTTCCGGGGGGGAGCTTTCTTT. This sequence encodes CASSFRGGAFF.

In this sample, this clonotype turned up many times. The chain couples TRBV2 to TRBJ2-2; D not certain. CDR1 and CDR2 (germline): SNHLY, FYNNEI. Trimming took 5 bases from V and 8 from J, leaving 6 bases between them. The CDR3 extends over 11 amino acids. The CDR3 spells CASSLEGELFF. CDR3 nucleotides: TGTGCCAGCAGTCTCGAAGGGGAGCTGTTTTTT.

This clonotype has at least ten counts. The V gene is TRBV7-2, the J gene TRBJ2-7; TRBD2 is a possible D gene (6 bases). V shed 7 bases and J shed 1 base, with 14 bases lying between them. This CDR3 contains 14 residues. The germline V gene has CDR1 SGHTA and CDR2 FQGNSA. In DNA, the CDR3 is TGTGCCAGCACTGAGGGCGGGGAATCCTACGAGCAGTACTTC. It codes for CASTEGGESYEQYF.

This clonotype was detected only a few times. The rearrangement joins TRBV20-1 to TRBJ2-7, with D perhaps given as TRBD1 or TRBD2 (5 bases each). The germline V gene has CDR1 DFQATT and CDR2 SNEGSKA (reference sequence). CDR3 length: 14 residues. Trimming pared 6 bases from V and 6 bases from J, leaving 21 bases between. DNA of the CDR3: TGCAGTGCGCTCGGAGAGGGGCGCGAAGCCGAGCAGTACTTC. This translates into CSALGEGREAEQYF.

In its sample, this clonotype was seen many times. The gene calls are TRBV20-1 and TRBJ2-5, with 7 bases fitting TRBD1. The CDR3 has 14 amino acids. Germline V CDR1 and CDR2: DFQATT, SNEGSKA (reference sequence). Trimming removed 1 base from V and 2 bases from J; junction bases left unmatched: 4. The CDR3 sequence is CSARAGTAQETQYF. CDR3 DNA: TGCAGTGCTAGAGCAGGGACAGCTCAAGAGACCCAGTACTTC.

In its sample, this clonotype was seen many times. The rearrangement uses TRBV7-2 and TRBJ2-7; D call uncertain. From germline, CDR1 is SGHTA and CDR2 FQGNSA. Trimming left V 5 bases short and J 3 bases short, with 11 bases between. The CDR3 is 13 residues long. CDR3: CASSPRSFYEQYF. The CDR3, as DNA: TGTGCCAGCAGCCCGAGGAGCTTCTACGAGCAGTACTTC.

This clonotype was counted ten times or more. The gene calls are TRBV7-9 and TRBJ1-3; D is unresolved. Looked up from germline, CDR1 is SEHNR and CDR2 is FQNEAQ (reference sequence). Trimming took off 2 bases at V and 0 bases at J, with 11 bases between the two ends. The CDR3 loop spans 16 amino acids. In DNA form, the CDR3 reads TGTGCCAGCAGCTTATTACACCCCGGCTCTGGAAACACCATATATTTT. Its translation is CASSLLHPGSGNTIYF.

This clonotype was seen a few times. The chain employs TRBV4-1 and TRBJ2-7, with 11 positions matching TRBD1. V was pared by 2 bases and J by 5 bases, with 2 bases of the junction left unmatched. CDR1 and CDR2 from the germline V gene are MGHRA and YSYEKL. This CDR3 contains 14 residues. The CDR3 is CASSQPGQGDEQYF. In nucleotides, the CDR3 is TGCGCCAGCAGCCAACCGGGACAGGGGGACGAGCAGTACTTC.

This clonotype was recorded many times. The rearrangement uses TRBV27 and TRBJ1-2; TRBD1 aligns across 12 bases. Germline V gene data show CDR1 as MNHEY and CDR2 as SMNVEV (reference sequence). V dropped 6 bases and J dropped 8; count of bases not matched to a gene: 10. There are 15 residues in the CDR3. The CDR3 is CASSRDRGLPEGYTF. CDR3 sequence (DNA): TGTGCCAGCAGCCGGGACAGGGGGCTCCCGGAGGGCTACACCTTC.

This clonotype came up many times. V gene TRBV6-2 or TRBV6-3 combines with J gene TRBJ2-5, with 7 nucleotides matching TRBD2. J lost 5 bases, V lost 2 bases, and 5 bases had no gene match. Germline assignment: CDR1 MNHEY and CDR2 SVGEGT. This CDR3 is built from 14 residues. In DNA, the CDR3 is TGTGCCAGCAGTTACCTGGCGGGAGACGAGACCCAGTACTTC. Residues: CASSYLAGDETQYF.

This clonotype appeared a few times. The V and J genes are TRBV29-1 and TRBJ2-5, with D maybe TRBD2 (8 bases). Germline V gives CDR1 SQVTM, CDR2 ANQGSEA. V lost 7 bases and J lost 3, with 21 bases in between. The CDR3 is 15 residues long. In nucleotides, the CDR3 is TGCAGCGCCCGGGGGGGACAGTACCGAAAAGAGACCCAGTACTTC. Translating gives CSARGGQYRKETQYF.

This clonotype was counted a few times. The rearrangement uses TRBV7-9 and TRBJ2-5, with TRBD1 matching 8 bases. The V segment lost 10 bases and the J segment 7 bases; nucleotides outside the gene matches: 14. The CDR3 length is 14 residues. The germline CDR1 and CDR2 sequences are SEHNR and FQNEAQ (reference sequence). The CDR3 sequence: CATLRTGSVWTQYF. The DNA of the CDR3 is TGTGCCACCCTTAGGACAGGGAGTGTATGGACCCAGTACTTC.

This clonotype was observed a handful of times. The chain recombines TRBV19 with TRBJ2-7; D may match TRBD1 or TRBD2 (5 bases each). CDR3 length: 15 amino acids. The germline CDR1 and CDR2 sequences are LNHDA and SQIVND (reference sequence). Trimming cost V 6 bases and J 3 bases, with 18 bases left between them. CDR3 nucleotides: TGTGCCAGTAGCCACGTGGGGACGGCTGGCTACGAGCAGTACTTC. This gives the protein CASSHVGTAGYEQYF. Full variable domain (outside the CDR3, taken from reference TRBV19 and TRBJ2-7): DGGITQSPKYLFRKEGQNVTLSCEQNLNHDAMYWYRQDPGQGLRLIYYSQIVNDFQKGDIAEGYSVSREKKESFPLTVTSAQKNPTAFYLCASSHVGTAGYEQYFGPGTRLTVT.

This clonotype was detected ten times or more. The rearrangement uses TRBV6-1 and TRBJ2-5; D might be TRBD1 or TRBD2, each matching 5 bases. CDR3 length: 14 amino acids. Trimming left V 8 bases short and J 0 bases short, with 13 bases between. The germline CDR1 and CDR2 sequences are MNHNS and SASEGT. CDR3 in DNA: TGTGCCAGCGCCGGGACCCTGTACCAAGAGACCCAGTACTTC. It translates to CASAGTLYQETQYF.

In this sample, this clonotype turned up a few times. The chain carries TRBV11-2 and TRBJ2-6; unclear D gene. V was cut by 1 base and J by 13 bases, with 8 bases left in between. This CDR3 has 12 residues. CDR1 and CDR2 (germline): SGHAT, FQNNGV. The CDR3 DNA reads as TGTGCCAGCAGCTTAGGAGGTGGGGTCCTGACTTTC. Protein product: CASSLGGGVLTF.

The sample holds many counts of this clonotype. The V gene is TRBV20-1, the J gene TRBJ2-3; no definite D call. Germline CDR1 reads DFQATT; CDR2 reads SNEGSKA (reference sequence). This CDR3 comprises 16 residues. Trimming removed 5 bases from V and 7 bases from J, with 25 bases in between. The CDR3 protein is CSAPEDRQPRLNTQYF. CDR3 bases: TGCAGTGCTCCCGAGGATAGGCAACCCCGGCTGAATACGCAGTATTTT.

Of note for this clonotype: This may be a read error: a much more frequent sequence differs by one nucleotide. The chain carries TRBV20-1 and TRBJ1-1; no reliable D call. Deletions cut 0 bases from V and 9 bases from J, with 20 bases between. Germline-derived CDR1 and CDR2 are DFQATT and SNEGSKA (reference sequence). The CDR3 totals 15 residues. The CDR3 DNA reads TGCAGTGCTAGAGATAAGCGGAACCCCTACGTTAAAGCTTTCTTT. This codes for CSARDKRNPYVKAFF.

This clonotype has just a few counts. V usage is TRBV7-9 and J usage is TRBJ2-3, with 11 bases fitting TRBD2. CDR1 is SEHNR, CDR2 FQNEAQ, per germline (reference sequence). This CDR3 contains 15 residues. V gave up 5 bases and J gave up 6 bases; unmatched junction bases: 7. DNA of the CDR3: TGTGCCAGCAGCCCAACTAGCGGGAGTTACGATACGCAGTATTTT. Its protein product is CASSPTSGSYDTQYF.